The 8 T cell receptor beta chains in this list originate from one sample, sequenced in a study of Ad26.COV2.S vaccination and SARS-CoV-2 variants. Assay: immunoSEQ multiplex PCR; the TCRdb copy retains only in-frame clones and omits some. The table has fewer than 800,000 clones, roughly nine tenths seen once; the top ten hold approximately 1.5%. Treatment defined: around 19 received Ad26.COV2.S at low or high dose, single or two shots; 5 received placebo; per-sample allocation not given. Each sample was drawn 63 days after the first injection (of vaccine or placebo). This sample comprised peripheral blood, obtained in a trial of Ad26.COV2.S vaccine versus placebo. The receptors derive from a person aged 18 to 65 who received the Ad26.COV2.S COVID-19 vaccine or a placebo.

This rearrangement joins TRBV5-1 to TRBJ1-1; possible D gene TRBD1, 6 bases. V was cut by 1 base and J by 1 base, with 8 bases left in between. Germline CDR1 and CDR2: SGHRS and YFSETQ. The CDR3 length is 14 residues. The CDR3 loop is CASSLTGQNTEAFF. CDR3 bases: TGCGCCAGCAGCTTGACGGGACAGAACACTGAAGCTTTCTTT.

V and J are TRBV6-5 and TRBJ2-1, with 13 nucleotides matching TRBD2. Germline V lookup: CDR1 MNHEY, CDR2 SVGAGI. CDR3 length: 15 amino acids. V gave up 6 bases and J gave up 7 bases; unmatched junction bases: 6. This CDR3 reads CASRRLAGGVNEQFF. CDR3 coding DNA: TGTGCCAGCAGAAGACTAGCGGGAGGAGTGAATGAGCAGTTCTTC.

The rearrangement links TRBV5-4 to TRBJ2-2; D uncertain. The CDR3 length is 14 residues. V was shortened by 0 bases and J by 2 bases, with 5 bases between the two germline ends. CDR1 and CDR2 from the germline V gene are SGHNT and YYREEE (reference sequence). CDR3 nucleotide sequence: TGTGCCAGCAGCTTGGCCGTAAACACCGGGGAGCTGTTTTTT. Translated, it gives CASSLAVNTGELFF.

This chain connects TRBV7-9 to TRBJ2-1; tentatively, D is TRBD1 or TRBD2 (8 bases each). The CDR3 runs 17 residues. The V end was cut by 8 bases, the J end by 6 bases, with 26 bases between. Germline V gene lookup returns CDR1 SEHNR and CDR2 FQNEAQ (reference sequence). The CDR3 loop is CASPRGRGAFPGNEQFF. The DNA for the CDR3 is TGTGCCAGCCCCAGGGGGCGGGGGGCTTTTCCCGGCAATGAGCAGTTCTTC.

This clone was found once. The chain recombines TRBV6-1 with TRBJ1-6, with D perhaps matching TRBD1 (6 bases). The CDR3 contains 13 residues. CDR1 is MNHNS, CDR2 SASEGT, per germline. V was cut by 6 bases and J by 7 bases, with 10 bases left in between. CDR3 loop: CASSLTGNSPLHF. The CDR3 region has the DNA TGTGCCAGCAGCCTCACAGGGAATTCACCCCTCCACTTT.

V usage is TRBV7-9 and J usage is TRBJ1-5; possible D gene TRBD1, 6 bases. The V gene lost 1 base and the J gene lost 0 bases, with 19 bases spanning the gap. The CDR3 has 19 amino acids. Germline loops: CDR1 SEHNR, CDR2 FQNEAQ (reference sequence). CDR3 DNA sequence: TGTGCCAGCAGCTTAGGGTGGGACAACAGGGAAGGTAGCAATCAGCCCCAGCATTTT. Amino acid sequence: CASSLGWDNREGSNQPQHF.

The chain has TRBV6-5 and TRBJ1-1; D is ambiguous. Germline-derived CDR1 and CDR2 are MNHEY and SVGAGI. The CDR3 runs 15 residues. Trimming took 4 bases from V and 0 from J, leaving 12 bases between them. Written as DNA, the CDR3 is TGTGCCAGCAGTTTCCAGCAGGCCTTGAACACTGAAGCTTTCTTT. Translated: CASSFQQALNTEAFF.

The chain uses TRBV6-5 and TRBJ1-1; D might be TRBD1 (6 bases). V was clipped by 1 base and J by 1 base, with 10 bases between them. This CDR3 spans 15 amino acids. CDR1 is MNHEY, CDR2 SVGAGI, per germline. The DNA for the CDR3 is TGTGCCAGCAGTTACTTCGGGACACCGAACACTGAAGCTTTCTTT. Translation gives CASSYFGTPNTEAFF.